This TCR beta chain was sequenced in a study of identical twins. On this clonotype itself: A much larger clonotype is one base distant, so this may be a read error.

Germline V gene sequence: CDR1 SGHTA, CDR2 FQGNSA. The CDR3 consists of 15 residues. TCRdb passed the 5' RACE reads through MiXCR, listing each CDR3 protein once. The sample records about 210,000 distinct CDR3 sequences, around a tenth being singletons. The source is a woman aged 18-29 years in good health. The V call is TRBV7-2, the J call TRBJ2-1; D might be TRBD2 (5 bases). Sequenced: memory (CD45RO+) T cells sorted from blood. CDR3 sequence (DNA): TGTGCCAGCAGCTTAGCCCCGGCTAGCTATTGGGAGCAGCTCTTC. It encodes CASSLAPASYWEQLF.